This T cell receptor beta chain emerged from a study of molecular identifiers for immune sequencing clone quantification. V was shortened by 7 bases and J by 0 bases, with 18 bases between the two germline ends. This CDR3 is 16 amino acids long. MiXCR, applied by TCRdb to the PCR reads, yields one record per CDR3 protein. The sample carries more than 450,000 distinct CDR3 sequences, about 26% recorded once. This clonotype occurred many times. This rearrangement joins TRBV12-3 or TRBV12-4 to TRBJ1-1, with D hard to call. Material: naive CD8+ T cells from blood, with Jurkat cell RNA spiked in. The sample's subset: FACS-sorted CD8+CD4-CCR7+CD45RA+ naive T cells. This TCR was recovered from a human donor in good health. Some libraries in this study had Jurkat cell RNA spiked in. The CDR3 bases are TGTGCCAGCAAATCCAGTGTAATGAGTATGAACACTGAAGCTTTCTTT. Its translation: CASKSSVMSMNTEAFF.